The 25 T cell receptor beta chains below come from one sample, sequenced in a study of blood T cell repertoires in COVID-19. Measured with immunoSEQ multiplex PCR; TCRdb has only the in-frame clones, and not every one. The data show 200,000 to 250,000 clones, about 80% seen once. Sequencing was performed on peripheral blood. The receptor source for this set is a woman older than 75 with COVID-19, enrolled during active disease.

The chain has TRBV12-5 and TRBJ2-3; 11 bases align to TRBD2. V shed 6 bases, J shed 2 bases, and the junction held 10 bases outside the gene matches. The CDR3 spans 17 residues. Germline V gives CDR1 LGHNT, CDR2 FRNRAP. CDR3 DNA sequence: TGTGCTAGTGGCTGGACTAGCGGGCGGCTCACCACAGATACGCAGTATTTT. Amino acid sequence: CASGWTSGRLTTDTQYF.

This chain joins TRBV18 and TRBJ2-1; 8 nucleotides line up with TRBD2. Germline V CDR1 and CDR2: KGHSH, LQKENI. The junction had 10 bases not matched to a gene; V was cut back by 3 bases and J by 6 bases. The length of the CDR3 is 16 residues. CDR3: CASSPREAGVTNEQFF. The CDR3 coding sequence is TGTGCCAGCTCACCCCGTGAAGCGGGGGTGACCAATGAGCAGTTCTTC.

The genes are TRBV5-6 and TRBJ2-1; 7 bases match TRBD2. V was pared by 2 bases and J by 1 base, with 6 bases of the junction left unmatched. Germline V CDR1 and CDR2: SGHDT, YYEEEE. There are 16 residues in the CDR3. The CDR3 DNA follows: TGTGCCAGCAGCTTTGAGCGGGGAGAGTCCTACAATGAGCAGTTCTTC. This encodes CASSFERGESYNEQFF.

J is TRBJ1-6 and V is TRBV9; D gene uncertain. Deletions cut 1 base from V and 5 bases from J, with 4 bases between. Germline CDR1 and CDR2: SGDLS and YYNGEE. The CDR3 is 13 amino acids. Written as DNA, the CDR3 is TGTGCCAGCAGCGTACGTGATAATTCACCCCTCCACTTT. This translates into CASSVRDNSPLHF. Using reference TRBV9 and TRBJ1-6 for the parts outside the CDR3, the full variable domain is DSGVTQTPKHLITATGQRVTLRCSPRSGDLSVYWYQQSLDQGLQFLIQYYNGEERAKGNILERFSAQQFPDLHSELNLSSLELGDSALYFCASSVRDNSPLHFGNGTRLTVT.

This chain connects TRBV2 to TRBJ1-6; 7 bases are a match to TRBD1. Per the germline V gene, CDR1 is SNHLY and CDR2 is FYNNEI. CDR3 length: 13 residues. V was clipped by 8 bases and J by 7 bases; unmatched bases: 5. The chain's CDR3 is CASGRDSNSPLHF. The DNA for the CDR3 is TGTGCCAGCGGCCGGGACAGCAATTCACCCCTCCACTTT.

This chain connects TRBV7-2 to TRBJ1-5, with TRBD1 as a possible D gene (5 bases). CDR1 and CDR2 from the germline V gene are SGHTA and FQGNSA. The V end was cut by 5 bases, the J end by 11 bases, with 19 bases between. This CDR3 is built from 14 residues. The CDR3 DNA sequence: TGTGCCAGCAGCCAAACGGACACCGCTAGTTCCCAGCATTTT. This gives the protein CASSQTDTASSQHF.

The CDR3 nucleotides read TGTGCCAGCAGTGAAGCGGGGGCAGGTACCATAGCCTACGAGCAGTACTTC. Translation: CASSEAGAGTIAYEQYF. V gene TRBV6-1 combines with J gene TRBJ2-7, with D possibly TRBD1 on 6 matching bases. This CDR3 contains 17 residues. The V end lost 0 bases, the J end lost 2 bases, and 17 bases lay between the germline ends. Germline CDR1 and CDR2: MNHNS and SASEGT.

This clone was found once. The chain employs TRBV27 and TRBJ2-7; tentative D call: TRBD2 (5 bases). Germline V gene data show CDR1 as MNHEY and CDR2 as SMNVEV (reference sequence). Trimming removed 5 bases at V and 5 bases at J, with 10 bases between. The CDR3 has 12 residues. In DNA form, the CDR3 reads TGTGCCAGCAGTCCCCCCGGGAACGAGCAGTACTTC. Its protein product is CASSPPGNEQYF.

The chain links TRBV9 to TRBJ1-5, with TRBD1 matching 7 bases. V was clipped by 4 bases and J by 3 bases; unmatched bases: 10. CDR3 length: 16 amino acids. From germline, CDR1 is SGDLS and CDR2 YYNGEE. As DNA, the CDR3 is TGTGCCAGCAGCACAGGGGAATCGCTGGACAATCAGCCCCAGCATTTT. Its translation is CASSTGESLDNQPQHF.

The chain's CDR3 is CASSSTSGSDEQYF. CDR3 nucleotide sequence: TGTGCCAGCAGCTCGACTAGCGGGAGCGACGAGCAGTACTTC. This sequence joins TRBV5-6 and TRBJ2-7, with 12 bases aligning to TRBD2. CDR3 length: 14 amino acids. Unmatched junction bases numbered 3, after V lost 3 bases and J lost 5 bases. CDR1 is SGHDT, CDR2 YYEEEE, per germline.

The chain is built from TRBV6-6 and TRBJ2-1; 13 bases fit TRBD2. The CDR3 contains 17 residues. Germline loops: CDR1 MNHNY, CDR2 SVGAGI (reference sequence). V lost 5 bases, J lost 8 bases, and 12 bases stayed unmatched. The CDR3 sequence is CASSPYPTSGRLDEQFF. The CDR3 DNA reads as TGTGCCAGCAGTCCGTACCCGACTAGCGGGAGGTTGGATGAGCAGTTCTTC.

This clone was recorded once. The gene calls are TRBV18 and TRBJ1-6, with TRBD1 identical over 8 bases. Germline-derived CDR1 and CDR2 are KGHSH and LQKENI. The ends lost 8 bases at V and 14 bases at J; junction bases unmatched: 8. The CDR3 is made up of 12 amino acids. The CDR3 here is CASQLRGQALHF. The CDR3 DNA is TGTGCCAGCCAGCTCAGGGGGCAAGCCCTCCACTTT.

The chain is built from TRBV6-2 or TRBV6-3 and TRBJ2-2, with 9 bases lining up with TRBD2. The CDR3 extends over 17 amino acids. V was clipped by 1 base and J by 0 bases; unmatched bases: 3. CDR1 and CDR2 from the germline V gene are MNHEY and SVGEGT. CDR3 sequence (DNA): TGTGCCAGCAGTTACTTGGCTAGCGGGGCGAACACCGGGGAGCTGTTTTTT. It codes for CASSYLASGANTGELFF.

The rearrangement links TRBV11-1 to TRBJ2-1; possibly TRBD2 for D (6 bases). Trimming took off 5 bases at V and 1 base at J, with 12 bases between the two ends. CDR1 is SGHAT, CDR2 FQDESV, per germline (reference sequence). The CDR3 spans 15 residues. The CDR3 is CASSQRVASYNEQFF. The CDR3 nucleotides read TGTGCCAGCAGCCAGCGGGTAGCATCCTACAATGAGCAGTTCTTC.

The chain carries TRBV19 and TRBJ2-1; 11 bases are shared with TRBD2. There are 15 residues in the CDR3. CDR1 is LNHDA, CDR2 SQIVND, per germline (reference sequence). V gave up 6 bases and J gave up 3 bases; unmatched junction bases: 4. The CDR3 region is CASRGSGRDYNEQFF. CDR3 DNA: TGTGCCAGTAGAGGTAGCGGGAGGGACTACAATGAGCAGTTCTTC.

About this clone itself: Other DNA variants within this sample encode the same CDR3. This chain connects TRBV5-1 to TRBJ2-5; D is undetermined. Per germline, CDR1 SGHRS and CDR2 YFSETQ. The V gene lost 0 bases and the J gene lost 5 bases, with 5 bases spanning the gap. The CDR3 length is 12 residues. CDR3 coding DNA: TGCGCCAGCAGCTTGGCCAGGGAGACCCAGTACTTC. This gives the protein CASSLARETQYF.

V usage is TRBV11-2 and J usage is TRBJ2-1; 11 bases match TRBD2. The J segment lost 5 bases and the V segment lost 4 bases, leaving 4 bases of the junction unmatched. Germline values: CDR1 SGHAT, CDR2 FQNNGV. The length of the CDR3 is 15 residues. The CDR3 sequence: CASSSLAGGHNEQFF. The CDR3 nucleotides are TGTGCCAGCAGCTCCCTAGCGGGGGGACACAATGAGCAGTTCTTC.

V is TRBV5-6 and J is TRBJ2-1; a possible D gene is TRBD1 (6 bases). Germline lookup yields CDR1 SGHDT and CDR2 YYEEEE. The CDR3 length is 13 residues. V lost 4 bases and J 6 bases, leaving 11 bases between the germline ends. The CDR3 DNA follows: TGTGCCAGCAGCCGTACACAGGGCAATGAGCAGTTCTTC. Its translation is CASSRTQGNEQFF. Full variable domain (outside the CDR3, taken from reference TRBV5-6 and TRBJ2-1): DAGVTQSPTHLIKTRGQQVTLRCSPKSGHDTVSWYQQALGQGPQFIFQYYEEEERQRGNFPDRFSGHQFPNYSSELNVNALLLGDSALYLCASSRTQGNEQFFGPGTRLTVL.

The CDR3 sequence: CASSPGVPNEKLFF. The CDR3 bases are TGTGCCAGCAGCCCGGGGGTCCCAAATGAAAAACTGTTTTTT. The V gene is TRBV6-5, the J gene TRBJ1-4, with D maybe TRBD1 (5 bases). V dropped 6 bases and J dropped 5 bases, with 13 bases sitting between them. The germline V gene has CDR1 MNHEY and CDR2 SVGAGI. The CDR3 runs to 14 residues.

V usage is TRBV3-1 (or the pseudogene TRBV3-2) and J usage is TRBJ1-5; D perhaps matches TRBD1 (6 bases). V was trimmed by 5 bases and J by 3 bases, leaving 17 bases between them. The length of the CDR3 is 16 residues. In germline, CDR1 is LGHDT, CDR2 YNNKEL (reference sequence). As DNA, the CDR3 is TGTGCCAGCAGCTTATTCGGGGGGGCGGACAATCAGCCCCAGCATTTT. It is translated as CASSLFGGADNQPQHF.

Turning to this clone: The junction does not match germline at one end; this may be a read error. The V call is TRBV3-1 (or the pseudogene TRBV3-2), the J call TRBJ1-3; 7 positions agree with TRBD1. CDR1 LGHDT and CDR2 YNNKEL come from the germline V gene (reference sequence). CDR3 size: 16 residues. The CDR3 nucleotides are TGTGCCAGCGGCCAGGACAGGTTAGACCGTGGAAACACCATATATTTT. As protein: CASGQDRLDRGNTIYF.

The chain is built from TRBV19 and TRBJ1-3; TRBD1 matches 9 bases. CDR3 length equals 14 residues. Trimming cost V 5 bases and J 4 bases; bases outside gene matches: 3. Germline V gene sequence: CDR1 LNHDA, CDR2 SQIVND (reference sequence). CDR3 amino acids: CASSQDRGGNTIYF. The CDR3 DNA sequence: TGTGCCAGTAGTCAGGACAGGGGAGGAAACACCATATATTTT.

This clone has a single count. The rearrangement joins TRBV2 to TRBJ2-7; the D gene is possibly TRBD1 (6 bases). The germline V gene encodes CDR1 SNHLY and CDR2 FYNNEI. The V and J ends lost 7 bases and 2 bases respectively, with 15 bases between them. The CDR3 totals 14 residues. The CDR3 sequence is CASTSPQGTYEQYF. The CDR3 coding sequence is TGTGCCAGCACCTCCCCCCAGGGGACCTACGAGCAGTACTTC.

The V gene is TRBV11-2, the J gene TRBJ1-4; no clear D gene. V lost 5 bases to trimming and J lost 8 bases, with 15 bases between them. The germline V gene has CDR1 SGHAT and CDR2 FQNNGV. The CDR3 runs to 14 residues. The CDR3 sequence is CASSAGRVGEKLFF. DNA of the CDR3: TGTGCCAGCAGCGCTGGGAGAGTAGGGGAAAAACTGTTTTTT.

To note about this clone: Other DNA sequences in this sample translate to the same CDR3. The V call is TRBV5-1, the J call TRBJ1-1; D uncertain. Trimming left V 0 bases short and J 3 bases short, with 6 bases between. This CDR3 has 13 residues. Germline V CDR1 and CDR2: SGHRS, YFSETQ. The CDR3 reads CASSLAGDTEAFF. The CDR3 coding sequence is TGCGCCAGCAGCTTGGCCGGGGACACTGAAGCTTTCTTT.